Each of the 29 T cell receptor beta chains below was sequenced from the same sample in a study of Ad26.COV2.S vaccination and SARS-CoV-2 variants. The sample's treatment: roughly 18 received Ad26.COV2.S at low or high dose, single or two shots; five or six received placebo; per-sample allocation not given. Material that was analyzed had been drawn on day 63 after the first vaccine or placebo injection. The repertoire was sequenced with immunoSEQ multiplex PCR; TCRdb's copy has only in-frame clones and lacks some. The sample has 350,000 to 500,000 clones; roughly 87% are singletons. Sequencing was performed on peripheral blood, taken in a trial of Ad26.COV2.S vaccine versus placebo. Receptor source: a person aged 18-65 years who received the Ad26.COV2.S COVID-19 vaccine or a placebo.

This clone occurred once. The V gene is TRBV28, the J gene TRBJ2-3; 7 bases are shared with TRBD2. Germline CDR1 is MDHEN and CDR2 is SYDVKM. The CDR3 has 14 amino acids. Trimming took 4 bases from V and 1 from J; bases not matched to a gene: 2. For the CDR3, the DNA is TGTGCCAGCAGTTGGCTAGCGGGCACAGATACGCAGTATTTT. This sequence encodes CASSWLAGTDTQYF. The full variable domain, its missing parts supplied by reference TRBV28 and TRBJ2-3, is DVKVTQSSRYLVKRTGEKVFLECVQDMDHENMFWYRQDPGLGLRLIYFSYDVKMKEKGDIPEGYSVSREKKERFSLILESASTNQTSMYLCASSWLAGTDTQYFGPGTRLTVL.

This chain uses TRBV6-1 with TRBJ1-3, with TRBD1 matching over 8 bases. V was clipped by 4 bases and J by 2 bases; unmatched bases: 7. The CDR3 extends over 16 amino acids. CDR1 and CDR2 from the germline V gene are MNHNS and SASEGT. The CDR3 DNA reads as TGTGCCAGCAGTGCTAGACAGGGGAGGGCTGGAAACACCATATATTTT. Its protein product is CASSARQGRAGNTIYF.

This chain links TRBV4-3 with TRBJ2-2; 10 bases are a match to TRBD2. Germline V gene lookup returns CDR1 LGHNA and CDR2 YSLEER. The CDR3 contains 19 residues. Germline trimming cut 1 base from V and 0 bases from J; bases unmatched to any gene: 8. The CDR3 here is CASSQALASGSSNTGELFF. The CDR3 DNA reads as TGCGCCAGCAGCCAAGCTCTTGCTAGCGGGAGTTCGAACACCGGGGAGCTGTTTTTT.

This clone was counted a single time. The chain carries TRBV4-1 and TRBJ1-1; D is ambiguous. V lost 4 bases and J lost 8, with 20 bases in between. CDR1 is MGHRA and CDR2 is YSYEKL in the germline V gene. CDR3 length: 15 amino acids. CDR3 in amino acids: CASSPFEGVKHEAFF. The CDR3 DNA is TGCGCCAGCAGCCCATTTGAGGGAGTGAAACACGAAGCTTTCTTT.

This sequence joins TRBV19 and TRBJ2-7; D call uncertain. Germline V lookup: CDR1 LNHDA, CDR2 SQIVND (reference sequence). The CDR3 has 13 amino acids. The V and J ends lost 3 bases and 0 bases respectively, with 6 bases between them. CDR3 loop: CASSIWDSYEQYF. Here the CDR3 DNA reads TGTGCCAGTAGTATTTGGGACTCCTACGAGCAGTACTTC.

CDR3: CATSDESGGREQYF. The CDR3 bases are TGTGCCACCAGTGATGAATCGGGAGGTCGGGAGCAGTACTTC. The chain is built from TRBV24-1 and TRBJ2-7, with TRBD2 matching over 7 bases. The CDR3 has 14 amino acids. Unmatched junction bases numbered 8, after V lost 3 bases and J lost 7 bases. CDR1 and CDR2 (germline): KGHDR, SFDVKD.

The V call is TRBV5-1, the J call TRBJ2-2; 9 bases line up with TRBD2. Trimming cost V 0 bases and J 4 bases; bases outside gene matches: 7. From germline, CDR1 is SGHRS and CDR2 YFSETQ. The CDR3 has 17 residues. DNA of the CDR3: TGCGCCAGCAGCTTGGCTTCTAGCGGGATATTCACCGGGGAGCTGTTTTTT. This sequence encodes CASSLASSGIFTGELFF.

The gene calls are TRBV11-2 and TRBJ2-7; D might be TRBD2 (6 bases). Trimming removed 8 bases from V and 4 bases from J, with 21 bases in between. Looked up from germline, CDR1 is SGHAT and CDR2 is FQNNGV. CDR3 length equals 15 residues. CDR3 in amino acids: CASAPTGDSIYEQYF. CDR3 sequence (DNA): TGTGCCAGCGCGCCTACCGGGGACTCAATATACGAGCAGTACTTC.

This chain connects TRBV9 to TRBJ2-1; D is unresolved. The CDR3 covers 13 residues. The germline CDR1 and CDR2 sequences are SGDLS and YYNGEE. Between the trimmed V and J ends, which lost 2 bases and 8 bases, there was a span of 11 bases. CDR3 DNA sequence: TGTGCCAGCAGCGTCCTTGGATGGGATGAGCAGTTCTTC. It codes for CASSVLGWDEQFF.

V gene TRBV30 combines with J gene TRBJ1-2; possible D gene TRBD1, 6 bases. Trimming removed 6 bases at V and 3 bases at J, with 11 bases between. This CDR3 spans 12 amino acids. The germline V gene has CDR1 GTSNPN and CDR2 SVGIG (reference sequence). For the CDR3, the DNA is TGTGCCTGCACACAGGGACACTATGGCTACACCTTC. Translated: CACTQGHYGYTF.

The DNA for the CDR3 is TGTGCCAGTAGTATAAAGAAACTAGCCACAGATACGCAGTATTTT. Protein product: CASSIKKLATDTQYF. The V and J genes are TRBV19 and TRBJ2-3; the D gene is possibly TRBD2 (6 bases). The V and J ends lost 2 bases and 2 bases respectively, with 11 bases between them. Germline V gene sequence: CDR1 LNHDA, CDR2 SQIVND (reference sequence). The CDR3 covers 15 residues.

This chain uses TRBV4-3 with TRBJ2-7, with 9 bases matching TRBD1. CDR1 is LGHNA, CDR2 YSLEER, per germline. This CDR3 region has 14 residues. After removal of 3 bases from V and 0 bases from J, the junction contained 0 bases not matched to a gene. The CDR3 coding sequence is TGCGCCAGCAGCCAGGGACAGGGCTCCTACGAGCAGTACTTC. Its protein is CASSQGQGSYEQYF.

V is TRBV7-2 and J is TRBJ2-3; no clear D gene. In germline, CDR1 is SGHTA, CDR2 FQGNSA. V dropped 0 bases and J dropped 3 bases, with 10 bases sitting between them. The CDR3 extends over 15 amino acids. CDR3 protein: CASSLAGFLTDTQYF. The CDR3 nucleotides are TGTGCCAGCAGCTTAGCGGGTTTCCTTACAGATACGCAGTATTTT.

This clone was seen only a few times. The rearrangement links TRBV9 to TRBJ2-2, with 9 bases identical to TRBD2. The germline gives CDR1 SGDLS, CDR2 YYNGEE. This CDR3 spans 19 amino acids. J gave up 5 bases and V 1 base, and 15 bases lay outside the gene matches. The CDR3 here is CASSVTPSGTLGSTGELFF. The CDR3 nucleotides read TGTGCCAGCAGCGTAACTCCTAGCGGGACCCTAGGGTCGACCGGGGAGCTGTTTTTT.

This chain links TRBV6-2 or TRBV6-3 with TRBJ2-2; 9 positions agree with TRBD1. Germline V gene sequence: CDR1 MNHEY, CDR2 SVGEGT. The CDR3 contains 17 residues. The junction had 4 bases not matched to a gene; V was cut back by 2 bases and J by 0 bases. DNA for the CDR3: TGTGCCAGCAGTTACGCTCGGACAGGGGCGAACACCGGGGAGCTGTTTTTT. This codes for CASSYARTGANTGELFF.

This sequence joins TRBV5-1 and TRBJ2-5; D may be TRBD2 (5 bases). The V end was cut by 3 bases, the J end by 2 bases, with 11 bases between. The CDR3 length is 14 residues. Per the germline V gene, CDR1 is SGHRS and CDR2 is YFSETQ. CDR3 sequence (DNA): TGCGCCAGCAGCTCGCCGGGATCACAAGAGACCCAGTACTTC. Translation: CASSSPGSQETQYF.

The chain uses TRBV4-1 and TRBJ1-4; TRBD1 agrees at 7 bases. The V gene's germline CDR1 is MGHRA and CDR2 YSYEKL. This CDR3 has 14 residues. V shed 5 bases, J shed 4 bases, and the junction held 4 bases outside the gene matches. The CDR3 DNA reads TGCGCCAGCAGCACGGGACAGTATAATGAAAAACTGTTTTTT. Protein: CASSTGQYNEKLFF.

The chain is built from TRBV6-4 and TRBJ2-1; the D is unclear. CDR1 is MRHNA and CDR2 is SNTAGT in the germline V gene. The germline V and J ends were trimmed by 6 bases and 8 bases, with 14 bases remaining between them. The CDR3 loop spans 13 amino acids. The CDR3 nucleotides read TGTGCCAGCAGGGAAAACGACCGCTATGAGCAGTTCTTC. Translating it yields CASRENDRYEQFF.

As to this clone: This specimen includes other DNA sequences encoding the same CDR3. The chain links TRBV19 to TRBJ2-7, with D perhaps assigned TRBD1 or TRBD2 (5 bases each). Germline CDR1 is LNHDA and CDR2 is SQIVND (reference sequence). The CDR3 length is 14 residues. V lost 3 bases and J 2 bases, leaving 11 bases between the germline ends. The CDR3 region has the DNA TGTGCCAGTAGTATCCGGGGCTCCACCTACGAGCAGTACTTC. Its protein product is CASSIRGSTYEQYF.

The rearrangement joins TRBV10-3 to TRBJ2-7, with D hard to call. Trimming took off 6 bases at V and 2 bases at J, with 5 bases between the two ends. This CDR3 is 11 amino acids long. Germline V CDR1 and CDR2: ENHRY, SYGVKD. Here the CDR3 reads CAIRGTYEQYF. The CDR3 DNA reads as TGTGCCATCAGAGGGACCTACGAGCAGTACTTC.

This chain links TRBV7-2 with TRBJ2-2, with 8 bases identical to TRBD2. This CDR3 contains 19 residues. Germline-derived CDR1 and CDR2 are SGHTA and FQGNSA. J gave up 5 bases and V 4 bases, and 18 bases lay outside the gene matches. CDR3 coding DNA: TGTGCCAGCAGCTCCAGGGGCCTAGCGGGTACGCTGCGGACCGGGGAGCTGTTTTTT. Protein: CASSSRGLAGTLRTGELFF.

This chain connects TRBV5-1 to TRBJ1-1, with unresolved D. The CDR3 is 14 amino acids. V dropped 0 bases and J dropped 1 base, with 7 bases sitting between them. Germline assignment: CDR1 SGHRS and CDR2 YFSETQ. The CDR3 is CASSLEIWNTEAFF. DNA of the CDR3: TGCGCCAGCAGCTTGGAAATATGGAACACTGAAGCTTTCTTT.

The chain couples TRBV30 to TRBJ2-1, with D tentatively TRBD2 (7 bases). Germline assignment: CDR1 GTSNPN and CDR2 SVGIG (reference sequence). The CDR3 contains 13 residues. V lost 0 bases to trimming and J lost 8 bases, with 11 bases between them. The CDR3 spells CAWSVQGGDEQFF. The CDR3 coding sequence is TGTGCCTGGAGTGTACAAGGGGGGGATGAGCAGTTCTTC.

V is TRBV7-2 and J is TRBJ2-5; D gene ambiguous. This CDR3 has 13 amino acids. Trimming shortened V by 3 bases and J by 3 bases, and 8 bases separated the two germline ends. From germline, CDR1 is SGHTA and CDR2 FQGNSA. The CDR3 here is CASSFRRKETQYF. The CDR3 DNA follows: TGTGCCAGCAGCTTCCGACGGAAAGAGACCCAGTACTTC.

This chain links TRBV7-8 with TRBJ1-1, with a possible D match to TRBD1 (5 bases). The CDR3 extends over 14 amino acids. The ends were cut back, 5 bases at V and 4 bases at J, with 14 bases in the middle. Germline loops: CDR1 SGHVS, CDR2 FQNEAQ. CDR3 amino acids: CASSNQGRGTEAFF. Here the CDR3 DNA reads TGTGCCAGCAGCAATCAGGGAAGAGGCACTGAAGCTTTCTTT.

The CDR3 DNA reads as TGTGCCAGCAGCCGTGTAGGGGGTCTTAACGAGCAGTACTTC. Protein product: CASSRVGGLNEQYF. The rearrangement joins TRBV5-6 to TRBJ2-7; TRBD1 might be the D (6 bases). The CDR3 covers 14 residues. The V end lost 4 bases, the J end lost 5 bases, and 16 bases lay between the germline ends. The germline V gene encodes CDR1 SGHDT and CDR2 YYEEEE.

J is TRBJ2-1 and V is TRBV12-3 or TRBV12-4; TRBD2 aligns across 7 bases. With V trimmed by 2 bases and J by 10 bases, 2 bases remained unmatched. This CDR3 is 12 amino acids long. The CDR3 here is CASSLMGLEQFF. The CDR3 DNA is TGTGCCAGCAGTTTAATGGGACTAGAGCAGTTCTTC.

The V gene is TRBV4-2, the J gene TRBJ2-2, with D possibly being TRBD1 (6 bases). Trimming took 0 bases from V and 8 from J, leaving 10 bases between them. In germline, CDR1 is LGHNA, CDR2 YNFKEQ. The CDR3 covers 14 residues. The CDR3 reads CASSQDIGGGELFF. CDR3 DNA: TGTGCCAGCAGCCAAGATATAGGGGGAGGGGAGCTGTTTTTT.

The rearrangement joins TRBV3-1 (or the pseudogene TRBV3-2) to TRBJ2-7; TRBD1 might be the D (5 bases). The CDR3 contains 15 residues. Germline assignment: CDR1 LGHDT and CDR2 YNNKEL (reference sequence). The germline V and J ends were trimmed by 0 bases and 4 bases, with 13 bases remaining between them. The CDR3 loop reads CASSQDRGLTYEQYF. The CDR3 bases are TGTGCCAGCAGCCAAGATAGGGGTCTAACTTACGAGCAGTACTTC.